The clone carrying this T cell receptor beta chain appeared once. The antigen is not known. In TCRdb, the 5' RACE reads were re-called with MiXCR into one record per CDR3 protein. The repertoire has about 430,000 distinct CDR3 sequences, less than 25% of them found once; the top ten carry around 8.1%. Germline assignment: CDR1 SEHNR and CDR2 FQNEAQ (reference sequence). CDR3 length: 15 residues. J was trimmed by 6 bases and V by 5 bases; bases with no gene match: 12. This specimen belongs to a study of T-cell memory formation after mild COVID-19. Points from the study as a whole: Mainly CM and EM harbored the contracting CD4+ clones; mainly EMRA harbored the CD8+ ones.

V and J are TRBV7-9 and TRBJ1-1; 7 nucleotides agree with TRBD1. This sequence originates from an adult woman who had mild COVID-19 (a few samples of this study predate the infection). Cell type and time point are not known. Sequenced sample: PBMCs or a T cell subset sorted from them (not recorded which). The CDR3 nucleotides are TGTGCCAGCAGCCAATCCTTGACAGGGAGAGCTGAAGCTTTCTTT. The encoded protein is CASSQSLTGRAEAFF.